This T cell receptor (beta chain) was recovered during a study of T cells in narcolepsy. Study observations and caveats: Some memory CD4+ repertoires had no autoreactive clone sequences.

With respect to this clone: The antigen is undetermined.

The CDR3 has 17 amino acids. V lost 3 bases, J lost 1 base, and 7 bases stayed unmatched. Germline loops: CDR1 KGHSH, CDR2 LQKENI. TCRdb keeps only in-frame clones here, not all; method: immunoSEQ multiplex PCR. Here the sample spans 30,000 to 45,000 clones, around 82% being singletons. This clonotype was sampled from a human donor with narcolepsy. The chain employs TRBV18 and TRBJ2-3; 10 bases are shared with TRBD2. The sample taken for sequencing was CD45RA- memory CD4+ T cells from PBMCs. The CDR3 loop is CASSPSGGTSGTDTQYF. The CDR3 DNA sequence: TGTGCCAGCTCACCTTCTGGTGGGACTAGCGGCACAGATACGCAGTATTTT.